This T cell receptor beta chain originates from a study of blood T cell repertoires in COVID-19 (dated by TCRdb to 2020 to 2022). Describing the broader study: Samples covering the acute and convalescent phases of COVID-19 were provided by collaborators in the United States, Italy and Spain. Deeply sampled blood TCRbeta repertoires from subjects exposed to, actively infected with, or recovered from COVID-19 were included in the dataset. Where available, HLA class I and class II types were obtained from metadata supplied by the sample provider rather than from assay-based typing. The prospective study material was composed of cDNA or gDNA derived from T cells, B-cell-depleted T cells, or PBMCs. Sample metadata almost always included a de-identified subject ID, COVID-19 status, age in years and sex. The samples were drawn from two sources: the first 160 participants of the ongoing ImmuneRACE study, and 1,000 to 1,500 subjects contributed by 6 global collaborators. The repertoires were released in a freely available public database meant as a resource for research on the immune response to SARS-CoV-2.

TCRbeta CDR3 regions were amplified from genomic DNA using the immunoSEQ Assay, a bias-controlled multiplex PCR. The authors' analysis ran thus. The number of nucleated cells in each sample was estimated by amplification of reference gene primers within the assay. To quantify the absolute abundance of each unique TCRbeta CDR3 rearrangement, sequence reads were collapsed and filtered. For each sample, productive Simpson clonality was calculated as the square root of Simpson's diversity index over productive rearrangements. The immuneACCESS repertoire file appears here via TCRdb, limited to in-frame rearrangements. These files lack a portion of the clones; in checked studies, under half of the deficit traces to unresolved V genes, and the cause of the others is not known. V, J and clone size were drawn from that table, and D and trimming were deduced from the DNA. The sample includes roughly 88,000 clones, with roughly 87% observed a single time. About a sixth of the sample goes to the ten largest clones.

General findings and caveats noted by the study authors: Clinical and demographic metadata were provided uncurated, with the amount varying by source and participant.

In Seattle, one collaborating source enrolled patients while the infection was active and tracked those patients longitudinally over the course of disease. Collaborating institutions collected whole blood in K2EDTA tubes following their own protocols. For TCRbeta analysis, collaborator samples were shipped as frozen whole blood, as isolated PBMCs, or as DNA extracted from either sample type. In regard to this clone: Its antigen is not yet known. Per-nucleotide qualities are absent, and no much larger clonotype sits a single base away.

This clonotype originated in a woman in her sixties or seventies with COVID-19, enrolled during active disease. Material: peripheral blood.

The CDR3 amino acid sequence is: CASSPSSVGETQYF. The DNA sequence is as follows: TGTGCCAGCAGCCCATCTAGCGTCGGAGAGACCCAGTACTTC. The chain is encoded by TRBV27 joined to TRBJ2-5; the D gene is perhaps TRBD2, on 6 matching bases. The CDR3 measures 14 amino acids from cysteine to phenylalanine. The only DNA kept is the CDR3, 42 bases in frame from the first base. V lost 6 bases and J lost 4 bases; the stretch between them is 15 bases long. Sequences MNHEY (CDR1) and SMNVEV (CDR2) are obtained from the germline V gene (reference sequence).